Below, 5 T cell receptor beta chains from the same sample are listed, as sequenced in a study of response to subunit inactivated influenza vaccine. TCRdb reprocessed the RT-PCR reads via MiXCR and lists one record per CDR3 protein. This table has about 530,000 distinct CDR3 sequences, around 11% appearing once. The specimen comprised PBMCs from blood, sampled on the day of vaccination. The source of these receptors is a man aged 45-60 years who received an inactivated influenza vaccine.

In DNA, the CDR3 is TGTGCCAGCAGCTTAGGATTCCAAGAAGCTTTCTTT. Protein sequence: CASSLGFQEAFF. J is TRBJ1-1 and V is TRBV7-9; D is ambiguous. Germline V gene data show CDR1 as SEHNR and CDR2 as FQNEAQ (reference sequence). The CDR3 spans 12 residues. The V end was cut by 1 base, the J end by 8 bases, with 8 bases between. The variable domain in full, completed from reference TRBV7-9 and TRBJ1-1, reads DTGVSQNPRHKITKRGQNVTFRCDPISEHNRLYWYRQTLGQGPEFLTYFQNEAQLEKSRLLSDRFSAERPKGSFSTLEIQRTEQGDSAMYLCASSLGFQEAFFGQGTRLTVV.

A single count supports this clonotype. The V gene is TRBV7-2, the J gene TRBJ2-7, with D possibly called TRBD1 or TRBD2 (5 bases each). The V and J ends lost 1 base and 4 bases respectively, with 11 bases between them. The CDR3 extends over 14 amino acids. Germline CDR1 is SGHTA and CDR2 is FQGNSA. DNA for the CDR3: TGTGCCAGCAGCTTAGTGGTCGGGGCGTACGAGCAGTACTTC. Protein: CASSLVVGAYEQYF.

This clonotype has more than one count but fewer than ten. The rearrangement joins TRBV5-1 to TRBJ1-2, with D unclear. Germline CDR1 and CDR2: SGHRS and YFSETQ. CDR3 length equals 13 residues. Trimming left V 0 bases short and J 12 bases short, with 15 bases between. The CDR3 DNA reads TGCGCCAGCAGCTTGGTCTCTCGGGAGGACCACACCTTC. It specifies CASSLVSREDHTF.

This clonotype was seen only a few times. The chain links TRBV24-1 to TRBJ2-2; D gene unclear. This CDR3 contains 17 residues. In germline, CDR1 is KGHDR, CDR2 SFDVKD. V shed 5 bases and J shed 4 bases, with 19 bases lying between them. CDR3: CATSAFGPSPLTGELFF. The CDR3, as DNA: TGTGCCACCAGTGCATTTGGGCCATCCCCGCTCACCGGGGAGCTGTTTTTT.

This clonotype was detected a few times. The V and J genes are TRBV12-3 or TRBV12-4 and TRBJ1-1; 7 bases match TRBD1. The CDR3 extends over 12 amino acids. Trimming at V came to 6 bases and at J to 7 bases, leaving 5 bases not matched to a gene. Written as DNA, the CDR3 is TGTGCCAGCAGCAGGGGGTGGAGTGAAGCTTTCTTT. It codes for CASSRGWSEAFF.